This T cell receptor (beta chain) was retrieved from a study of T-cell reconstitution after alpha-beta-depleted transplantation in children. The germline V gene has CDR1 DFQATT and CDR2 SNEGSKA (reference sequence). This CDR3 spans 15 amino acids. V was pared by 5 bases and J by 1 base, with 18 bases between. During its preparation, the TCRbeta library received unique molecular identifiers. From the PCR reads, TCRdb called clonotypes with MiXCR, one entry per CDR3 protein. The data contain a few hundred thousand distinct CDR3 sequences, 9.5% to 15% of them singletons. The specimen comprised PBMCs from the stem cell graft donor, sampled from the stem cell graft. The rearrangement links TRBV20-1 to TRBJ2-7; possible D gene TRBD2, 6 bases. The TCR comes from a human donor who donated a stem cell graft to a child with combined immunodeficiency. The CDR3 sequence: CSAGLLGSASYEQYF. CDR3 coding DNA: TGCAGTGCTGGACTACTAGGGTCGGCTTCCTACGAGCAGTACTTC.